The 5 T cell receptor beta chains below come from one sample, sequenced in a study of CD8 T cells in Susac syndrome. An input of roughly 0.45 to 1 ug of RNA was subjected to reverse transcription using random hexamers. MiXCR, run by TCRdb on the immunoSEQ multiplex PCR reads, gives a single entry per CDR3 protein. The sample shows 84,000 or so distinct CDR3 sequences, roughly 95% of them seen only once. Source material: CD8+ T cells from PBMCs. These receptors were taken from a human donor with Susac syndrome.

The V and J genes are TRBV25-1 and TRBJ2-7; D gene uncertain. The V end was cut by 6 bases, the J end by 0 bases, with 0 bases between. Germline loops: CDR1 MGHDK, CDR2 SYGVNS. The CDR3 runs 10 residues. The chain's CDR3 is CASSSYEQYF. In nucleotides, the CDR3 is TGTGCCAGCAGCTCCTACGAGCAGTACTTC.

The chain couples TRBV20-1 to TRBJ2-3; 7 bases map to TRBD2. The CDR3 has 16 residues. Germline CDR1 is DFQATT and CDR2 is SNEGSKA (reference sequence). V lost 0 bases to trimming and J lost 6 bases; unmatched junction nucleotides: 12. For the CDR3, the DNA is TGCAGTGCTAGAGATCGCCTAGCGGTCCTCGTGGATACGCAGTATTTT. It translates to CSARDRLAVLVDTQYF.

The chain joins TRBV12-3 or TRBV12-4 to TRBJ2-2; tentative D call: TRBD1 (6 bases). Trimming pared 5 bases from V and 7 bases from J, leaving 17 bases between. The CDR3 has 15 residues. The CDR3, as DNA: TGTGCCAGCAGTCCCCGACCAGGGGCGTTCGGGGAGCTGTTTTTT. This encodes CASSPRPGAFGELFF.

This CDR3 reads CATQAGSYNEQFF. CDR3 sequence (DNA): TGTGCCACCCAGGCAGGGTCCTACAATGAGCAGTTCTTC. J is TRBJ2-1 and V is TRBV19; a possible D gene is TRBD1 (5 bases). Trimming removed 10 bases from V and 1 base from J, with 11 bases in between. This CDR3 contains 13 residues. The germline V gene has CDR1 LNHDA and CDR2 SQIVND (reference sequence).

The V call is TRBV6-5, the J call TRBJ2-5, with a possible D match to TRBD2 (6 bases). The CDR3 has 13 amino acids. CDR1 and CDR2 from the germline V gene are MNHEY and SVGAGI. Trimming removed 8 bases from V and 2 bases from J, with 12 bases in between. The CDR3 loop is CASRSGLQETQYF. In DNA form, the CDR3 reads TGTGCCAGCCGGAGCGGGTTGCAAGAGACCCAGTACTTC.